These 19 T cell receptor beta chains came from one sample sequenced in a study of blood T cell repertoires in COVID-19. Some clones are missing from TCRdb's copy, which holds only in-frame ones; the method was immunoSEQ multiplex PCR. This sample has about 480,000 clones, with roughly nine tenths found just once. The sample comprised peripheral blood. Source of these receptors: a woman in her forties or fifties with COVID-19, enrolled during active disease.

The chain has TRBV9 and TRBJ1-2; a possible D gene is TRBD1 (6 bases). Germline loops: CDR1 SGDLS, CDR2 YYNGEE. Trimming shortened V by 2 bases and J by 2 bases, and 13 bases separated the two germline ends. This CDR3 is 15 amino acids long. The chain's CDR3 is CASSVSRTANYGYTF. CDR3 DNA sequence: TGTGCCAGCAGCGTCAGTCGGACAGCGAACTATGGCTACACCTTC.

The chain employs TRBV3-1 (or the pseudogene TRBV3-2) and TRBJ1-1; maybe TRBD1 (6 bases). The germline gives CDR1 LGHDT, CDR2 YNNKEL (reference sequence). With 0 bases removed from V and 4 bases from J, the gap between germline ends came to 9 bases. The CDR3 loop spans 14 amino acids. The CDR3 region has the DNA TGTGCCAGCAGCCAAGAGGCCAGGGGCACTGAAGCTTTCTTT. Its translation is CASSQEARGTEAFF.

DNA for the CDR3: TGTGCCAGCAGTTACTCGAACAGGGTAGGGGAAAATGAGCAGTTCTTC. The encoded protein is CASSYSNRVGENEQFF. The J gene is TRBJ2-1, the V gene TRBV6-5; TRBD1 might be the D (6 bases). In germline, CDR1 is MNHEY, CDR2 SVGAGI. The germline V and J ends were trimmed by 0 bases and 7 bases, with 16 bases remaining between them. CDR3 length: 16 amino acids.

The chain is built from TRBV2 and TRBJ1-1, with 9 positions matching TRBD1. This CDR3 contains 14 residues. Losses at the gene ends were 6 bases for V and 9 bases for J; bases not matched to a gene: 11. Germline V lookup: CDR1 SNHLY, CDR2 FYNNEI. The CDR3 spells CASRDIQGARQAFF. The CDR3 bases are TGTGCCAGCAGGGATATACAGGGGGCACGGCAAGCTTTCTTT.

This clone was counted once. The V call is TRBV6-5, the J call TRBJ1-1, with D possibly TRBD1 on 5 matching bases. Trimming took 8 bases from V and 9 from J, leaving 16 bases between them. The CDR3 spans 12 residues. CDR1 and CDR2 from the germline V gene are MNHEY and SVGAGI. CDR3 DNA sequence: TGTGCCAGCCGTAGGGGCGGGGGGAAAGCTTTCTTT. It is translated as CASRRGGGKAFF.

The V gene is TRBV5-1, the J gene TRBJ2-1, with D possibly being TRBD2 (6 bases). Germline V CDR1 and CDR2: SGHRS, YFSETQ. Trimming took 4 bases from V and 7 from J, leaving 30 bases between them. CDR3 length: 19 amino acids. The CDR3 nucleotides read TGCGCCAGCAGCCCGGACCGGGACTCCAGGGCGGCGACACAGAATGAGCAGTTCTTC. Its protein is CASSPDRDSRAATQNEQFF.

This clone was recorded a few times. This CDR3 is CASRYSDVNTEAFF. DNA of the CDR3: TGTGCCAGCAGGTATAGCGATGTGAACACTGAAGCTTTCTTT. This chain uses TRBV2 with TRBJ1-1; D is ambiguous. Germline lookup yields CDR1 SNHLY and CDR2 FYNNEI. The CDR3 sequence is 14 residues long. V was trimmed by 6 bases and J by 0 bases, leaving 11 bases between them.

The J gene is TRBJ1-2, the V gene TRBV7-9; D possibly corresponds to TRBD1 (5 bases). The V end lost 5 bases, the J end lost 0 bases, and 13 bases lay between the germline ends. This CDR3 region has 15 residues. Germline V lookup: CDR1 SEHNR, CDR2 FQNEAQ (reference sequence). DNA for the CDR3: TGTGCCAGCAGCCCGTGGGGGGGAGCTAACTATGGCTACACCTTC. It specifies CASSPWGGANYGYTF.

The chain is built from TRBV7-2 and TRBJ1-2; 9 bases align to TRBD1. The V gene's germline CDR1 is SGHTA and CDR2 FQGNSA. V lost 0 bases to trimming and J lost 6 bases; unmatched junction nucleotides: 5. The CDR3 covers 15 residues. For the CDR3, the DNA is TGTGCCAGCAGCTTAGCCCCGGGACAGGGAGATGGCTACACCTTC. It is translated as CASSLAPGQGDGYTF.

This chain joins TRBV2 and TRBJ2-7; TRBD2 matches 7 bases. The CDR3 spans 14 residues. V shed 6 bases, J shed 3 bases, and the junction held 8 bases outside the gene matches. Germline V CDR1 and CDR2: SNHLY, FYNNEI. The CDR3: CASRGLVRNYEQYF. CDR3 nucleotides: TGTGCCAGCAGAGGACTAGTGCGTAACTACGAGCAGTACTTC. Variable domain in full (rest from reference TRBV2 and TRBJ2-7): EPEVTQTPSHQVTQMGQEVILRCVPISNHLYFYWYRQILGQKVEFLVSFYNNEISEKSEIFDDQFSVERPDGSNFTLKIRSTKLEDSAMYFCASRGLVRNYEQYFGPGTRLTVT.

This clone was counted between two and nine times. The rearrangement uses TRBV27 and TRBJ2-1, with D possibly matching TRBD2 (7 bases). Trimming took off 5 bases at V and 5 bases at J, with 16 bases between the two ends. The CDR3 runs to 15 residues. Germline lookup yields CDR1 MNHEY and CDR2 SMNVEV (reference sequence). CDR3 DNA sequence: TGTGCCAGCAGTCCTTGGGGGGGGACACACAATGAGCAGTTCTTC. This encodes CASSPWGGTHNEQFF.

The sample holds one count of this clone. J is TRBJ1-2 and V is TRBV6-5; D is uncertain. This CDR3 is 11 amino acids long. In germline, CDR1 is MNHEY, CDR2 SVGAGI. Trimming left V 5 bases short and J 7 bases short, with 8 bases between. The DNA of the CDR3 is TGTGCCAGCAGTCCCCCGGGTGGCTACACCTTC. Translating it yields CASSPPGGYTF.

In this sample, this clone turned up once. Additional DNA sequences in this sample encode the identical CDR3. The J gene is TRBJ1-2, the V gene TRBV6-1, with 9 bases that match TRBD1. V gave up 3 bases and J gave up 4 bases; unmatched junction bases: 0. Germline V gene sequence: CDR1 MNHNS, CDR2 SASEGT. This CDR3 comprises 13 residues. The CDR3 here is CASSEGQGYGYTF. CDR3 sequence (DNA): TGTGCCAGCAGTGAGGGACAGGGCTATGGCTACACCTTC.

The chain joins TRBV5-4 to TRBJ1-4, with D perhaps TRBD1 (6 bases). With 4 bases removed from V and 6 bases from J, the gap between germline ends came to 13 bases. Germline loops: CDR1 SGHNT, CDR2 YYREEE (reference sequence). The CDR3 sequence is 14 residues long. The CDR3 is CASSTGFSDEKLFF. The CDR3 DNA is TGTGCCAGCAGCACAGGGTTCTCCGATGAAAAACTGTTTTTT.

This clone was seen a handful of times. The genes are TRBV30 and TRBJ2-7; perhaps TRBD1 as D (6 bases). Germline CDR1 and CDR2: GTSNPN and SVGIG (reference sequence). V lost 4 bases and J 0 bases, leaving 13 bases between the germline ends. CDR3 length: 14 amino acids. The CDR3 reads CAWTSQGHSYEQYF. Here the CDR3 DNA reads TGTGCCTGGACTTCACAGGGACACTCCTACGAGCAGTACTTC.

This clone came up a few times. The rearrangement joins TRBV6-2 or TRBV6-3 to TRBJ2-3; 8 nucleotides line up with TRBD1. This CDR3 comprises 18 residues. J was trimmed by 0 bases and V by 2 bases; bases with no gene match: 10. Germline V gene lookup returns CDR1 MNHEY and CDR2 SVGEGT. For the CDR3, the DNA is TGTGCCAGCAGTTACGAGACAGGGGCCGGAACTAGCACAGATACGCAGTATTTT. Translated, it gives CASSYETGAGTSTDTQYF.

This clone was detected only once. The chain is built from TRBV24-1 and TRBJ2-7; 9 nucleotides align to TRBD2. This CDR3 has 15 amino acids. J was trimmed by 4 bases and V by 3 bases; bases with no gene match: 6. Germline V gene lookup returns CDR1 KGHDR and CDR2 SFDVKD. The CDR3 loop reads CATSDPGTSSYEQYF. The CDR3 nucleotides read TGTGCCACCAGTGATCCCGGGACTAGCTCTTACGAGCAGTACTTC.

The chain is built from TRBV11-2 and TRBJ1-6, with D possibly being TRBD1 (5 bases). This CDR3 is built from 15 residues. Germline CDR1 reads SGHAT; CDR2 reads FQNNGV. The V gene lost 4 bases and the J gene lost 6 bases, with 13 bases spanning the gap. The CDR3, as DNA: TGTGCCAGCAGCTCGGGAGGCGGGGGTAATTCACCCCTCCACTTT. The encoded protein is CASSSGGGGNSPLHF. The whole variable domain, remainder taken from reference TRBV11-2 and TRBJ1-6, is EAGVAQSPRYKIIEKRQSVAFWCNPISGHATLYWYQQILGQGPKLLIQFQNNGVVDDSQLPKDRFSAERLKGVDSTLKIQPAKLEDSAVYLCASSSGGGGNSPLHFGNGTRLTVT.

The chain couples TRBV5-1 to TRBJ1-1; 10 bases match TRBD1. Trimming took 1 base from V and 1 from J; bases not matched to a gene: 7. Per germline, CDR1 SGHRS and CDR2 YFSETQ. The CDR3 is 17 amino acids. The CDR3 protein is CASSLWGQGTGNTEAFF. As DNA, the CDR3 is TGCGCCAGCAGCTTGTGGGGACAGGGGACAGGGAACACTGAAGCTTTCTTT. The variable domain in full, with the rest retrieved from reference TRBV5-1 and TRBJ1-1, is KAGVTQTPRYLIKTRGQQVTLSCSPISGHRSVSWYQQTPGQGLQFLFEYFSETQRNKGNFPGRFSGRQFSNSRSEMNVSTLELGDSALYLCASSLWGQGTGNTEAFFGQGTRLTVV.